A single sample is the source of the 6 T cell receptor beta chains below, sequenced in a study of T cells after yellow fever vaccination. TCRdb ran MiXCR on the 5' RACE reads and lists one entry per CDR3 protein. The data contain under 300,000 distinct CDR3 sequences, 6.9% of them singletons. The sample was CD4+ T cells sorted from PBMCs, taken 15 days after the yellow fever booster vaccination. The source of these receptors is a man under 40 who received the YFV17D yellow fever vaccine.

Here the CDR3 reads CSVPGRSSYNEQFF. CDR3 in DNA: TGCAGTGTTCCGGGACGTAGCTCCTACAATGAGCAGTTCTTC. The J gene is TRBJ2-1, the V gene TRBV20-1; D tentatively fits TRBD1 or TRBD2 (5 bases each). Trimming removed 7 bases at V and 0 bases at J, with 13 bases between. The CDR3 contains 14 residues. The germline V gene encodes CDR1 DFQATT and CDR2 SNEGSKA (reference sequence).

This clonotype was recorded a few times. This chain joins TRBV6-2 or TRBV6-3 and TRBJ2-7; TRBD1 matches at 10 bases. Germline V gene data show CDR1 as MNHEY and CDR2 as SVGEGT. Unmatched junction bases numbered 10, after V lost 8 bases and J lost 3 bases. The CDR3 runs 15 residues. The CDR3 reads CASASHGTGDYEQYF. CDR3 nucleotides: TGTGCCAGCGCTTCTCATGGGACAGGGGACTACGAGCAGTACTTC.

This clonotype was observed a handful of times. The rearrangement links TRBV20-1 to TRBJ2-1; D might be TRBD1 or TRBD2, each matching 5 bases. CDR3 length: 14 amino acids. The V and J ends lost 6 bases and 4 bases respectively, with 16 bases between them. Germline values: CDR1 DFQATT, CDR2 SNEGSKA (reference sequence). The CDR3, as DNA: TGCAGTGCAACCGGGACCGACGGATACAATGAGCAGTTCTTC. Encoded protein: CSATGTDGYNEQFF.

This clonotype was detected ten times or more. V is TRBV20-1 and J is TRBJ2-5; no clear D. The germline gives CDR1 DFQATT, CDR2 SNEGSKA (reference sequence). Trimming removed 3 bases from V and 5 bases from J, with 13 bases in between. The CDR3 has 13 residues. Here the CDR3 DNA reads TGCAGTGCTAGGAGAGTCGCCGTTGAGACCCAGTACTTC. Protein: CSARRVAVETQYF.

This clonotype was seen at least ten times. V usage is TRBV15 and J usage is TRBJ2-3; D might be TRBD1 (6 bases). The CDR3 sequence is 17 residues long. The V end lost 2 bases, the J end lost 9 bases, and 24 bases lay between the germline ends. Germline V gene data show CDR1 as LNHNV and CDR2 as YYDKDF (reference sequence). The CDR3: CATSRRVVATTRGTQYF. CDR3 nucleotides: TGTGCCACCAGCAGAAGGGTCGTGGCTACAACGAGGGGGACGCAGTATTTT. Supplemented by reference TRBV15 and TRBJ2-3, the full variable domain reads DAMVIQNPRYQVTQFGKPVTLSCSQTLNHNVMYWYQQKSSQAPKLLFHYYDKDFNNEADTPDNFQSRRPNTSFCFLDIRSPGLGDTAMYLCATSRRVVATTRGTQYFGPGTRLTVL.

In this sample, this clonotype turned up a few times. The gene calls are TRBV20-1 and TRBJ2-4; D may correspond to TRBD1 or TRBD2 (6 bases each). The CDR3 has 19 amino acids. Trimming took 2 bases from V and 0 from J, leaving 23 bases between them. The V gene's germline CDR1 is DFQATT and CDR2 SNEGSKA (reference sequence). The CDR3: CSARIPGAERFGAKNIQYF. CDR3 sequence (DNA): TGCAGTGCTAGAATCCCGGGGGCAGAGCGTTTCGGAGCCAAAAACATTCAGTACTTC.